This T cell receptor beta chain was obtained from a study of radiotherapy plus CTLA-4 blockade in lung cancer. V was clipped by 1 base and J by 7 bases; unmatched bases: 9. CDR1 and CDR2 (germline): SGHTA, FQGTGA. The CDR3 sequence is 16 residues long. This table comes from immunoSEQ multiplex PCR, and its TCRdb copy is limited to in-frame clones, with some not included. This table holds roughly 45,000 clones, roughly two thirds found once. The rearrangement uses TRBV7-3 and TRBJ2-1, with TRBD2 matching over 8 bases. The TCR was taken from a human donor with non-small cell lung cancer who had a partial response to radiotherapy plus ipilimumab. Here the sequenced sample was peripheral blood, taken from a patient treated with radiotherapy plus ipilimumab. CDR3 coding DNA: TGTGCCAGCAGCTTAAATCGGGGGGGCCTCCTAAATGAGCAGTTCTTC. Protein product: CASSLNRGGLLNEQFF.